Sequencing of this T cell receptor (beta chain) was carried out in a study of tumor-infiltrating lymphocytes in primary liver carcinoma. Blood RNA was derived from unsorted whole blood, and germline DNA was extracted too. This CDR3 contains 15 residues. Germline CDR1 SGHAT, CDR2 FQNNGV. The researchers produced TCR beta cDNA from about 510 ng total RNA with a constant-region primer. Three nested multiplex PCR rounds of slightly modified ARM-PCR generated TCR beta libraries. TRBV1-TRBV30 forward primers paired with a C-beta reverse primer drove the first two PCR rounds, approximately 11 cycles each. In TCRdb, the multiplex PCR reads were re-called with MiXCR into one record per CDR3 protein. The sample has about 310,000 distinct CDR3 sequences; 58% are singletons. Details on this clonotype: At one end the junction does not follow the germline gene, possibly because of a read error.

Sequenced material: peripheral blood. The receptor comes from a woman aged 25 to 39 with primary liver carcinoma and hepatitis B virus infection. This rearrangement joins TRBV11-2 to TRBJ2-1, with D unresolved. CDR3: CANSQLVGSYNEQFF. In nucleotides, the CDR3 is TGTGCCAACAGCCAATTAGTCGGCAGCTACAATGAGCAATTCTTC.